The clone carrying this T cell receptor (beta chain) was found once. Its antigen is as yet unknown. The data belong to a study of post-analysis software for immune sequencing data. Study overall: Patients with relapsing-remitting, secondary progressive and progressive-relapsing multiple sclerosis courses were all represented.

The library was made from cDNA and included unique molecular identifiers. Input amounts of about 0.95 to 10 million T cells were used. These gave 500,000 or so cDNA molecules, so each molecule approximated one T cell. TCRdb re-derived calls from the PCR reads in MiXCR, one entry per CDR3 protein. The sample contains a few hundred thousand distinct CDR3 sequences, around 40% of which appear only once. The CDR3 is 14 residues long. V shed 5 bases, J shed 1 base, and the junction held 4 bases outside the gene matches. Germline V gene data show CDR1 as ENHRY and CDR2 as SYGVKD. Study-level findings and limits: The authors found that F measure strongly co-clustered same-batch samples. A handful of TRBV segments (TRBV5-6, TRBV5-1 and TRBV20-1 among them) occurred more frequently in patients than in controls. Controls had significantly higher normalized Chao1 diversity than multiple sclerosis patients.

This chain uses TRBV10-3 with TRBJ2-7, with 8 bases identical to TRBD2. Sequenced input: blood. This clonotype was sampled from a girl under 18 with multiple sclerosis. CDR3 protein: CAISNLAGSYEQYF. CDR3 nucleotide sequence: TGTGCCATCAGTAACTTAGCGGGGTCCTACGAGCAGTACTTC.